The clone carrying this TCR beta chain was seen ten or more times. The antigen remains unidentified. The time point is: persistent/refractory GD, antithyroid drugs over 5 years with positive TRAb. Making the TCR library involved RNA that had been extracted from PBMCs. The V gene's germline CDR1 is SNHLY and CDR2 FYNNEI. CDR3 length equals 13 residues. The V and J ends lost 6 bases and 3 bases, in that order; junction bases with no gene match: 4. Libraries of TCR beta came from iRepertoire HTBI primers plus Arm-PCR of CDR3 regions. Original processing methods: The samples included 60 to 65 TRBV and some 15 TRBJ segments. In TCRdb, the multiplex PCR reads were re-called with MiXCR into one record per CDR3 protein. For this entry, the V and J calls and clone size follow TCRdb and not the study's own pipeline. The data contain a few hundred thousand distinct CDR3 sequences, 23% of them singletons. This sample is part of a study of regulatory T cells in long-lasting Graves disease. At the level of the study: To qualify as persistent, Graves' disease required over 5 years of antithyroid drugs with positive TSH receptor antibodies.

Study-level results: Whereas around 970 public clonotypes were shared by new patients, persistent patients shared more, at roughly 2,500. Persistent disease samples used TRBV28, TRBJ1-2 and TRBJ2-5 preferentially.

The receptor's source is a female donor with Graves disease. The specimen comprised peripheral blood mononuclear cells (PBMCs), sampled when the disease was refractory, from a patient treated with antithyroid drugs. The genes are TRBV2 and TRBJ1-1; 7 bases match TRBD1. DNA of the CDR3: TGTGCCAGCAGACAAGACAGGGACACTGAAGCTTTCTTT. This encodes CASRQDRDTEAFF.